This T cell receptor beta chain was sequenced for a study of neoadjuvant anti-PD-1 for oral cavity cancer. Stage II-IVA oral cavity squamous cell carcinoma was new and untreated by systemic or radiation therapy. Clones were sequenced by immunoSEQ multiplex PCR, and TCRdb holds only the in-frame ones, with some missing. The top ten hold approximately 26% of the sample, which has 9,000 to 13,000 clones, around 50% seen once. Sequenced here: tumor tissue, sampled before nivolumab (anti-PD-1) treatment. This clonotype was obtained from a person aged 35 to 85 with oral cavity squamous cell carcinoma.

Here the CDR3 DNA reads TGCGCCAGCAGCTTGGGGGCGAGCAGCTATAATTCACCCCTCCACTTT. As protein: CASSLGASSYNSPLHF. The chain carries TRBV5-1 and TRBJ1-6; no definite D call. V dropped 0 bases and J dropped 3 bases, with 10 bases sitting between them. CDR3 length: 16 residues. From germline, CDR1 is SGHRS and CDR2 YFSETQ.